This entry features one T cell receptor (beta chain) sequence. The entry originates in a study of control samples from healthy donors and cancer patients. Trimming shortened V by 5 bases and J by 4 bases, and 12 bases separated the two germline ends. The CDR3 covers 14 residues. The germline V gene encodes CDR1 MNHEY and CDR2 SMNVEV (reference sequence). Clones were read by immunoSEQ multiplex PCR, and TCRdb kept only the in-frame ones, dropping some. The sample includes 150,000 to 200,000 clones, approximately 96% of them seen just once. This sequence was found in a woman aged 40 to 55 in good health. Material: blood. J is TRBJ2-1 and V is TRBV27; no definite D call. The DNA for the CDR3 is TGTGCCAGCAGTCTCCCAGGACGGTACAATGAGCAGTTCTTC. This translates into CASSLPGRYNEQFF.